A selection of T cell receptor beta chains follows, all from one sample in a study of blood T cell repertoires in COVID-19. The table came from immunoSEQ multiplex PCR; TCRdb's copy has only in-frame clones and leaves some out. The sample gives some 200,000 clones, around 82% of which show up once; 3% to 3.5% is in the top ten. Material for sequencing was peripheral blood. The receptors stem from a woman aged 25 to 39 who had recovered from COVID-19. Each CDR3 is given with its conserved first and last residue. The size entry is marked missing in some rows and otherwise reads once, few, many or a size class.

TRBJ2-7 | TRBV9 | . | CASSPGGRGLQWEQYF
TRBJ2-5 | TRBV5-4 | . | CASTPAGGEGETQYF
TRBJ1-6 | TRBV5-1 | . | CASSLGNWDSSYNSPLHF
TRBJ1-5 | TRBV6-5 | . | CASSQGLGNQPQHF
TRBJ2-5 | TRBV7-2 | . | CASSTRRLAEPDQETQYF
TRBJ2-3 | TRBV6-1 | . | CASSEARHRTRLGTDTQYF
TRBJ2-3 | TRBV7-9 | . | CATGSTDTQYF
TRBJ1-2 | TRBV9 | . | CASSVDTRDGYTF
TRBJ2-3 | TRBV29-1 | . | CRASGSTDTQYF
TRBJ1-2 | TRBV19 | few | CASSPTGTIGYTF
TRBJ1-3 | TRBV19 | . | CASSMSAVDGNTIYF
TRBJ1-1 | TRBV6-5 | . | CASSLDRANTEAFF
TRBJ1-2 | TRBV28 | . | CASSQLFEVVYGYTF
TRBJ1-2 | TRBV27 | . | CASSLSTGANYGYTF
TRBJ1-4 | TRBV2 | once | CASVGVQGRHEKLFF
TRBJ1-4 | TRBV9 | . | CASSPNQGGFGEKLFF
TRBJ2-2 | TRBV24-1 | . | CATSGQGATGELFF
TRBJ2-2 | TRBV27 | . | CASRPTGSAGELFF
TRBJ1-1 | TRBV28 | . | CASSFPTGRIGSEAFF